This TCR beta chain is drawn from a study of OX40 agonist ivuxolimab in advanced cancers. Study-level information: An agonistic human IgG2 monoclonal antibody against OX40 (CD134) was given.

Germline V lookup: CDR1 SGHNT, CDR2 YYREEE (reference sequence). This CDR3 has 15 residues. The V and J ends lost 0 bases and 5 bases respectively, with 12 bases between them. Repertoires were generated with immunoSEQ multiplex PCR, while TCRdb's copy carries only in-frame clones and drops some. This table holds about 94,000 clones, around nine tenths found once. The V call is TRBV5-4, the J call TRBJ1-5; perhaps TRBD1 as D (6 bases). Here the sequenced sample was CD4+ or CD8+ T cells sorted from blood, taken in a trial of the OX40 agonist ivuxolimab. The TCR comes from an adult with an advanced solid tumor such as melanoma, head and neck, liver or kidney cancer. CDR3 in amino acids: CASSLEQGRDQPQHF. The CDR3 bases are TGTGCCAGCAGCTTGGAACAGGGAAGAGATCAGCCCCAGCATTTT. Drawing the rest from reference TRBV5-4 and TRBJ1-5, the complete variable domain is ETGVTQSPTHLIKTRGQQVTLRCSSQSGHNTVSWYQQALGQGPQFIFQYYREEENGRGNFPPRFSGLQFPNYSSELNVNALELDDSALYLCASSLEQGRDQPQHFGDGTRLSIL.